Below are 5 T cell receptor beta chains sequenced from a single sample in a study of human T cells and chemical hapten exposure. Time point of the sample: patch test 2, 6 weeks after DPC sensitization. Described treatment: therapeutic diphenylcyclopropenone sensitization with weekly scalp DPC. One entry per CDR3 protein results from TCRdb running MiXCR on the RACE reads. Of approximately 82,000 distinct CDR3 sequences listed, less than 8% were seen once; the top ten hold 1% to 1.5%. Sequences were derived from whole blood, sampled in connection with sensitization to the hapten diphenylcyclopropenone (DPC). Receptors originate from a woman aged 25 to 39 with alopecia areata. Some clones in this sample may be carry-over from other donors' samples.

This clonotype came up a few times. This sequence joins TRBV30 and TRBJ1-1, with D unresolved. CDR1 is GTSNPN and CDR2 is SVGIG in the germline V gene (reference sequence). This CDR3 comprises 14 residues. V lost 4 bases and J 0 bases, leaving 12 bases between the germline ends. The CDR3 spells CAWTMGTLNTEAFF. CDR3 nucleotides: TGTGCCTGGACAATGGGCACGTTGAACACTGAAGCTTTCTTT.

In its sample, this clonotype was seen a few times. Written as DNA, the CDR3 is TGCAGCGTTGTAGGGGCTAGCGGGACTTCGGCGACAGATACGCAGTATTTT. It is translated as CSVVGASGTSATDTQYF. V usage is TRBV29-1 and J usage is TRBJ2-3, with 9 bases that match TRBD2. Germline CDR1 reads SQVTM; CDR2 reads ANQGSEA. With V trimmed by 4 bases and J by 3 bases, 14 bases remained unmatched. This CDR3 comprises 17 residues.

The table lists this clonotype with many counts. The chain links TRBV20-1 to TRBJ2-3, with a tentative D call TRBD1 (6 bases). The germline V and J ends were trimmed by 7 bases and 2 bases, with 22 bases remaining between them. The CDR3 consists of 16 residues. Per germline, CDR1 DFQATT and CDR2 SNEGSKA (reference sequence). CDR3 in DNA: TGCAGTGTTCAGCCCCTACAGGGCCCCCCCACAGATACGCAGTATTTT. Its protein product is CSVQPLQGPPTDTQYF.

This clonotype came up many times. This sequence joins TRBV29-1 and TRBJ1-2; D is unclear. The V gene's germline CDR1 is SQVTM and CDR2 ANQGSEA. V shed 3 bases and J shed 6 bases, with 14 bases lying between them. The CDR3 extends over 13 amino acids. CDR3 protein: CSVDLAVGNGYTF. In DNA, the CDR3 is TGCAGCGTTGATTTGGCAGTGGGTAATGGCTACACCTTC.

This clonotype was seen a few times. The chain is built from TRBV12-3 or TRBV12-4 and TRBJ2-3; D is uncertain. This CDR3 has 16 residues. Trimming left V 5 bases short and J 2 bases short, with 17 bases between. CDR3 loop: CASSVFLVEPTDTQYF. For the CDR3, the DNA is TGTGCCAGCAGTGTGTTTCTGGTGGAACCCACAGATACGCAGTATTTT.